What follows is one T cell receptor (beta chain) and its context. The antigen is unknown. The data stem from a study of T cells in localized non-small cell lung cancer. Sequencing was performed with immunoSEQ multiplex PCR; in TCRdb, only in-frame clones are kept and a portion is missing. The sample records 100,000 or so clones, more than 75% being singletons. The study, taken as a whole, reports: Higher blood T cell density tracked longer overall survival. For the top 100 tumor clones, a median roughly 53 also appeared in adjacent lung. Uninvolved adjacent lung showed higher T cell clonality than tumor.

Trimming left V 5 bases short and J 7 bases short, with 11 bases between. CDR3 length equals 12 residues. Germline loops: CDR1 SGHTA, CDR2 FQGNSA. The rearrangement joins TRBV7-2 to TRBJ1-1; no reliable D call. This TCR derives from a woman aged 35 to 70 with stage II squamous cell lung carcinoma. The sample here was PBMCs, taken before any cancer treatment. CDR3 amino acids: CASSRTLFEAFF. The CDR3 region has the DNA TGTGCCAGCAGCAGGACCCTGTTTGAAGCTTTCTTT.